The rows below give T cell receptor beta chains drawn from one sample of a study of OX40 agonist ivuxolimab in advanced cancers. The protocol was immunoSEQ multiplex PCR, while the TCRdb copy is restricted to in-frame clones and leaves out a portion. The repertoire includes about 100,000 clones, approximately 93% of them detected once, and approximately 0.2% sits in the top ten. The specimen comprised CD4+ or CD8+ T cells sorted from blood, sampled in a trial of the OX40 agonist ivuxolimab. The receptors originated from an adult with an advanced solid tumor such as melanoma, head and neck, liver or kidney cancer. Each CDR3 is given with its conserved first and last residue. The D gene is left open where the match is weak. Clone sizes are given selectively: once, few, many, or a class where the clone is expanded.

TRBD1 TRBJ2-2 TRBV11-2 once CASSSGTATGELFF TGTGCCAGCAGCTCAGGGACAGCAACCGGGGAGCTGTTTTTT
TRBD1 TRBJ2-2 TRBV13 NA CASSLIRDRATGELFF TGTGCCAGCAGCCTAATACGGGACAGGGCCACCGGGGAGCTGTTTTTT
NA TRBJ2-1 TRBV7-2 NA CASSPSYLGNEQFF TGTGCCAGCAGCCCATCCTACTTGGGCAATGAGCAGTTCTTC
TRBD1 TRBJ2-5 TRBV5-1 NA CASSPGTGKGWGQETQYF TGCGCCAGCAGCCCCGGGACAGGGAAAGGTTGGGGCCAAGAGACCCAGTACTTC
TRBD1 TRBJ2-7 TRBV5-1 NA CASSLIYRGSYEQYF TGCGCCAGCAGCTTGATATACAGGGGATCCTACGAGCAGTACTTC
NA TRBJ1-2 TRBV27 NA CASSQDYTF TGTGCCAGCAGCCAAGACTACACCTTC
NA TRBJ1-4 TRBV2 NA CASSEAGGGKLFF TGTGCCAGCAGTGAAGCCGGGGGCGGAAAACTGTTTTTT
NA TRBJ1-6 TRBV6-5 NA CASRRTAGSPLHF TGTGCCAGCAGGCGGACAGCGGGATCACCCCTCCACTTT
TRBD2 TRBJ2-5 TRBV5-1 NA CASSLLAGRETQYF TGCGCCAGCAGCTTACTAGCGGGGAGGGAGACCCAGTACTTC
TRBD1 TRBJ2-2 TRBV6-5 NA CASSWSGTGVTGELFF TGTGCCAGCAGTTGGTCTGGGACAGGGGTCACCGGGGAGCTGTTTTTT
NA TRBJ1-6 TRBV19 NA CASRLMSSYNSPLHF TGTGCCAGTAGACTTATGAGCTCCTATAATTCACCCCTCCACTTT
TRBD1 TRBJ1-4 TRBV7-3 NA CASSLQGAGSTNEKLFF TGTGCCAGCAGCTTACAGGGGGCCGGTTCAACTAATGAAAAACTGTTTTTT
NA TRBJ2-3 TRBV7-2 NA CASSPVTDTQYF TGTGCCAGCAGCCCAGTCACAGATACGCAGTATTTT
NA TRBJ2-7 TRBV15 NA CATRNKTLTAYEQYF TGTGCCACCAGGAACAAAACCCTAACAGCCTACGAGCAGTACTTC
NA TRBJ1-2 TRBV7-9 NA CASSLGGGGQSRRYYGYTF TGTGCCAGCAGCTTAGGGGGTGGTGGACAAAGCCGAAGATACTATGGCTACACCTTC
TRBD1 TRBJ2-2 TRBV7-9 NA CASSPLTERTGGTGELFF TGTGCCAGCAGCCCACTTACGGAGCGGACAGGGGGGACCGGGGAGCTGTTTTTT
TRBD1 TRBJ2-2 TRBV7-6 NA CASSGDRGANTGELFF TGTGCCAGCAGCGGAGACAGGGGTGCGAACACCGGGGAGCTGTTTTTT
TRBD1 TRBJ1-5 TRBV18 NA CASSPGQGSNQPQHF TGTGCCAGCTCACCGGGACAGGGGAGCAATCAGCCCCAGCATTTT
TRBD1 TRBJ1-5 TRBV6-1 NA CASSGDRKGQPQHF TGTGCCAGCAGTGGGGACAGGAAGGGTCAGCCCCAGCATTTT
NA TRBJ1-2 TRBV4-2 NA CASSQGGGVDGYTF TGTGCCAGCAGCCAAGGTGGGGGGGTGGATGGCTACACCTTC
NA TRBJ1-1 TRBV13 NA CASSSPRASEAFF TGTGCCAGCAGCTCCCCGAGGGCGTCTGAAGCTTTCTTT
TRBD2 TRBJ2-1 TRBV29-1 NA CSGRTSGFNEQFF TGCAGCGGACGGACTAGCGGTTTCAATGAGCAGTTCTTC
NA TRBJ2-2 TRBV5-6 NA CASSRTERADTGELFF TGTGCCAGCAGCCGTACAGAGCGAGCGGACACCGGGGAGCTGTTTTTT
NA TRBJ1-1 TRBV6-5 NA CASSSGNPRGTEAFF TGTGCCAGCAGTTCGGGGAACCCACGGGGCACTGAAGCTTTCTTT
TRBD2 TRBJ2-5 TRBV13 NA CASSFTSGGRQETQYF TGTGCCAGCAGCTTCACTAGCGGGGGGCGCCAAGAGACCCAGTACTTC
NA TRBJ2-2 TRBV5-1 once CASSLVWEMNTGELFF TGCGCCAGCAGCTTGGTATGGGAAATGAACACCGGGGAGCTGTTTTTT
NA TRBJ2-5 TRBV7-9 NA CASSFYAFGETQYF TGTGCCAGCAGCTTCTACGCGTTCGGAGAGACCCAGTACTTC
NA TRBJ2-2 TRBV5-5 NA CASSLDQAGELFF TGTGCCAGCAGCTTGGATCAGGCCGGGGAGCTGTTTTTT
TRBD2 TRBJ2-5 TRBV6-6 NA CASSWSGVSKKTQYF TGTGCCAGCAGTTGGAGCGGGGTTTCCAAGAAGACCCAGTACTTC